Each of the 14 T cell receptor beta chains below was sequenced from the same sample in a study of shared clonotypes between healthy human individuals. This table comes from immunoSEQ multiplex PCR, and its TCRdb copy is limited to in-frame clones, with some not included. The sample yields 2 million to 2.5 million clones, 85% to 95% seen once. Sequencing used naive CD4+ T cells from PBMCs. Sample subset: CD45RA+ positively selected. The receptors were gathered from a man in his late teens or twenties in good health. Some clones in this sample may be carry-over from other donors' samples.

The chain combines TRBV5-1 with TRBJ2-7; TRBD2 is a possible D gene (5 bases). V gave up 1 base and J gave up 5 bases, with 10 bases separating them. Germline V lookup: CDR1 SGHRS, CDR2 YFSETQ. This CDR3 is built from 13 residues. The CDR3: CASSLPSSDEQYF. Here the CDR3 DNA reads TGCGCCAGCAGCTTGCCGAGTAGCGACGAGCAGTACTTC.

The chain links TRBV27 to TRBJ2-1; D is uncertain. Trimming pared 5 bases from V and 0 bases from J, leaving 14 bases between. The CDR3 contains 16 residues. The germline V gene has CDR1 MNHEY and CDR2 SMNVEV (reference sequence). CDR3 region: CASSPRQDLSYNEQFF. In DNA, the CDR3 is TGTGCCAGCAGTCCCCGTCAAGACCTCTCCTACAATGAGCAGTTCTTC.

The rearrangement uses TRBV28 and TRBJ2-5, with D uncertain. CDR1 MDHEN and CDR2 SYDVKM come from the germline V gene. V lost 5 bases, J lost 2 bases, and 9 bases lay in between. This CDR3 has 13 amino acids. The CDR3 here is CASSLLEQETQYF. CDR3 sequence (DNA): TGTGCCAGCAGTCTACTCGAACAAGAGACCCAGTACTTC.

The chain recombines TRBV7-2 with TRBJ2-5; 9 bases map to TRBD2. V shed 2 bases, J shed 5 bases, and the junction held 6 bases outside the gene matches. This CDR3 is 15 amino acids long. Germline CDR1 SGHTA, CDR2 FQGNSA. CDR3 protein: CASSLYAGGGETQYF. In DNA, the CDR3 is TGTGCCAGCAGCTTATACGCGGGAGGGGGGGAGACCCAGTACTTC.

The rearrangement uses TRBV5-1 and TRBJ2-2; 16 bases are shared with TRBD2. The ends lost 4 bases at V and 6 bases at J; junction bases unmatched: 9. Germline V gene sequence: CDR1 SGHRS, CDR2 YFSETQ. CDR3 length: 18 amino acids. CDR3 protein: CASSGTSGRALGAGELFF. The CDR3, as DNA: TGCGCCAGCAGCGGGACTAGCGGGAGGGCCCTAGGAGCCGGGGAGCTGTTTTTT.

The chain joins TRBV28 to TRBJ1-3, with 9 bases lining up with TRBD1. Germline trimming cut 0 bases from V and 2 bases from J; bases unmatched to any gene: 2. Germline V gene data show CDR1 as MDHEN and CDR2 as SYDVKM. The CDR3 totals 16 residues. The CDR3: CASSLWGQGPGNTIYF. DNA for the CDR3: TGTGCCAGCAGTTTATGGGGACAGGGCCCTGGAAACACCATATATTTT.

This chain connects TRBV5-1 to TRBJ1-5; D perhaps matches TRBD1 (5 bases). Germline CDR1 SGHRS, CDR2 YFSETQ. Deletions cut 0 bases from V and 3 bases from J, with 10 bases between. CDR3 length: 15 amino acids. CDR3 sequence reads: CASSLGAGLNQPQHF. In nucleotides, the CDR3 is TGCGCCAGCAGCTTGGGAGCAGGGCTCAATCAGCCCCAGCATTTT.

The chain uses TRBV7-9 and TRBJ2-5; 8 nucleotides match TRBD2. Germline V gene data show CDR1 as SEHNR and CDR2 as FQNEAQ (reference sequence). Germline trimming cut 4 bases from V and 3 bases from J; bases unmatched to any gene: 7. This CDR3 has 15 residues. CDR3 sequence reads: CASSSEREWKETQYF. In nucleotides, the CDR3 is TGTGCCAGCAGCTCTGAGCGGGAGTGGAAAGAGACCCAGTACTTC. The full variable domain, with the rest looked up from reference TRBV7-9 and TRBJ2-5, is DTGVSQNPRHKITKRGQNVTFRCDPISEHNRLYWYRQTLGQGPEFLTYFQNEAQLEKSRLLSDRFSAERPKGSFSTLEIQRTEQGDSAMYLCASSSEREWKETQYFGPGTRLLVL.

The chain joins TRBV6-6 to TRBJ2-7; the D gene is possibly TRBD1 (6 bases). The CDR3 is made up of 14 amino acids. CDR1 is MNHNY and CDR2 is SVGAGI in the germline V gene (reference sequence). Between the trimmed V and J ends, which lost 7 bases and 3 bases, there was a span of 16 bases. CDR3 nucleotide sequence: TGTGCCAGCACCACCGTGGGGGCGGGCTACGAGCAGTACTTC. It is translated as CASTTVGAGYEQYF.

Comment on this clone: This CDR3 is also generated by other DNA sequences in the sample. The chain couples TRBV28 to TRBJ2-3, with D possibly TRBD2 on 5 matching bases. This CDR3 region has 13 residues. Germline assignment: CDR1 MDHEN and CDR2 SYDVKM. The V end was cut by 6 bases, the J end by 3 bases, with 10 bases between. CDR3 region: CASSGEGTDTQYF. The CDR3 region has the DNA TGTGCCAGCAGCGGAGAGGGAACAGATACGCAGTATTTT.

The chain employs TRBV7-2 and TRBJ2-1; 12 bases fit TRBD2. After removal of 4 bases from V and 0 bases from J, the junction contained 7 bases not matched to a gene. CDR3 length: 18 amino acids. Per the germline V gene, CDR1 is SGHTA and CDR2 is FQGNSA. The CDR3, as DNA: TGTGCCAGCAGCTCCCCCGGGACTAGCGGGCCCTCCTACAATGAGCAGTTCTTC. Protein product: CASSSPGTSGPSYNEQFF.

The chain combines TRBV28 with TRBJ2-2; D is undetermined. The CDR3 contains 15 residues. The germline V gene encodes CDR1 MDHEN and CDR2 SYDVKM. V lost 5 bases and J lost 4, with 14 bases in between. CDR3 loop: CASSPPALPTGELFF. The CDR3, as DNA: TGTGCCAGCAGTCCCCCGGCGCTCCCCACCGGGGAGCTGTTTTTT.

The CDR3 sequence is CASSALPGLSHQPQHF. DNA of the CDR3: TGTGCCAGCAGTGCCCTTCCAGGCCTAAGTCATCAGCCCCAGCATTTT. The chain joins TRBV6-1 to TRBJ1-5, with unresolved D. Trimming took off 4 bases at V and 5 bases at J, with 18 bases between the two ends. This CDR3 has 16 amino acids. Per the germline V gene, CDR1 is MNHNS and CDR2 is SASEGT.

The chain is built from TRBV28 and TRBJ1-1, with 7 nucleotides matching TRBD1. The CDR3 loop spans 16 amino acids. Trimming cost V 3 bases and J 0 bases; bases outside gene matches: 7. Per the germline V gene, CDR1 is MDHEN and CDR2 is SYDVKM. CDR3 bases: TGTGCCAGCAGTTTGACCCTCGACAGGGTGAACACTGAAGCTTTCTTT. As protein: CASSLTLDRVNTEAFF.